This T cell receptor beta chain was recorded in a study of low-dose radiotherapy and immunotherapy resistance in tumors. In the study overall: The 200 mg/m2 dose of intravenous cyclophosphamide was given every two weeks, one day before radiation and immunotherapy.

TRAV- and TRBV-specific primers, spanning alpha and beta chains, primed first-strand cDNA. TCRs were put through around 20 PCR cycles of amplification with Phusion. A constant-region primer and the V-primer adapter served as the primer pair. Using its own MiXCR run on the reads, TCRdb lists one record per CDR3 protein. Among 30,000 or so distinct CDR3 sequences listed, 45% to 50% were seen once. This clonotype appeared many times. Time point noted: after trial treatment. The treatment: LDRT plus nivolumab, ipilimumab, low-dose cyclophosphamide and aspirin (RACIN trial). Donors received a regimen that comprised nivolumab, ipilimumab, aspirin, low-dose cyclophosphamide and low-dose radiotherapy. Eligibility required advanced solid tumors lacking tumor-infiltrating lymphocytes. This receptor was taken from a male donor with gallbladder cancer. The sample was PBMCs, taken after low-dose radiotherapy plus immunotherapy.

CDR3 DNA: TGTGCCAGCAGCCGTGACAGGGAAGGATCACCCCTCCACTTT. Protein sequence: CASSRDREGSPLHF. The chain links TRBV27 to TRBJ1-6; 7 bases map to TRBD1. From germline, CDR1 is MNHEY and CDR2 SMNVEV (reference sequence). The CDR3 runs to 14 residues. After removal of 6 bases from V and 10 bases from J, the junction contained 9 bases not matched to a gene.